This TCR beta chain was observed in a study of blood T cell repertoires in COVID-19. The CDR3 loop spans 16 amino acids. After removal of 5 bases from V and 2 bases from J, the junction contained 7 bases not matched to a gene. The germline V gene has CDR1 LGHDT and CDR2 YNNKEL (reference sequence). The assay was immunoSEQ multiplex PCR, and TCRdb's table has in-frame clones only and misses some. This table holds 70,000 to 100,000 clones, about 88% found once. Sequencing was performed on peripheral blood. This clonotype originated in a woman aged 80 or over with active COVID-19. The chain combines TRBV3-1 (or the pseudogene TRBV3-2) with TRBJ2-3; 10 bases agree with TRBD2. The chain's CDR3 is CASSAWTSGTTDTQYF. CDR3 sequence (DNA): TGTGCCAGCAGCGCTTGGACTAGCGGAACCACAGATACGCAGTATTTT.